The 32 T cell receptor beta chains reported below all come from one sample, sequenced in a study of cytomegalovirus exposure and HLA in healthy donors. The study ran its PCR with 60 Vbeta and 13 Jbeta primers. Profiled with immunoSEQ multiplex PCR; TCRdb holds only in-frame clones, not every one. The table has some 150,000 clones, 76% seen once. Input material: PBMCs. These receptors all stem from a man younger than 30 in good health and CMV-seronegative.

In this sample, this clone turned up once. The chain combines TRBV7-2 with TRBJ1-2, with 11 bases matching TRBD1. Germline assignment: CDR1 SGHTA and CDR2 FQGNSA. The CDR3 consists of 19 residues. Unmatched junction bases numbered 11, after V lost 1 base and J lost 1 base. The CDR3 is CASSLDHPGQGELNYGYTF. DNA for the CDR3: TGTGCCAGCAGCTTAGACCATCCGGGACAGGGGGAACTTAACTATGGCTACACCTTC.

The chain is built from TRBV7-9 and TRBJ2-5, with D possibly being TRBD1 (7 bases). The V end lost 8 bases, the J end lost 3 bases, and 19 bases lay between the germline ends. Germline V CDR1 and CDR2: SEHNR, FQNEAQ (reference sequence). There are 15 residues in the CDR3. CDR3 protein: CASLRGTVLEETQYF. As DNA, the CDR3 is TGTGCCAGCCTGCGCGGGACAGTCCTGGAAGAGACCCAGTACTTC.

The chain joins TRBV13 to TRBJ2-4; 9 bases match TRBD1. Germline V lookup: CDR1 PRHDT, CDR2 FYEKMQ (reference sequence). The J segment lost 4 bases and the V segment lost 5 bases, leaving 9 bases of the junction unmatched. This CDR3 contains 16 residues. The CDR3 DNA reads as TGTGCCAGCAGCCACACCGGGACAGGGCTAAAAAACATTCAGTACTTC. The encoded protein is CASSHTGTGLKNIQYF.

The J gene is TRBJ1-2, the V gene TRBV28, with a possible D match to TRBD1 (6 bases). The CDR3 has 13 residues. Germline CDR1 and CDR2: MDHEN and SYDVKM. With 7 bases removed from V and 5 bases from J, the gap between germline ends came to 14 bases. The CDR3 loop is CASINNGQYGYTF. The CDR3 bases are TGTGCCAGCATTAATAACGGACAGTATGGCTACACCTTC.

The chain couples TRBV28 to TRBJ1-1; TRBD1 matches at 7 bases. The CDR3 has 14 amino acids. The V gene end was trimmed by 6 bases and the J gene end by 1 base; junction bases not matched to a gene: 5. The germline V gene has CDR1 MDHEN and CDR2 SYDVKM. The CDR3 nucleotides are TGTGCCAGCAGGCTGGGACAGACGAACACTGAAGCTTTCTTT. It encodes CASRLGQTNTEAFF. Variable domain in full (rest from reference TRBV28 and TRBJ1-1): DVKVTQSSRYLVKRTGEKVFLECVQDMDHENMFWYRQDPGLGLRLIYFSYDVKMKEKGDIPEGYSVSREKKERFSLILESASTNQTSMYLCASRLGQTNTEAFFGQGTRLTVV.

This clone was detected once. V usage is TRBV29-1 and J usage is TRBJ2-5, with TRBD2 as a possible D gene (5 bases). The J call may be mistaken, given a closer DNA end match to TRBJ2-7. CDR3 size: 11 residues. Germline assignment: CDR1 SQVTM and CDR2 ANQGSEA. The CDR3 protein is CSVALAHEQYF. The CDR3 DNA reads TGCAGCGTTGCCCTAGCCCACGAGCAGTACTTC.

CDR3 in DNA: TGCGCCAGCAGCTCACCGGCCCGCGGTAACTATGGCTACACCTTC. Its translation is CASSSPARGNYGYTF. The chain employs TRBV5-1 and TRBJ1-2, with no clear D. This CDR3 has 15 residues. CDR1 is SGHRS and CDR2 is YFSETQ in the germline V gene. The germline V and J ends were trimmed by 3 bases and 1 base, with 13 bases remaining between them.

This chain links TRBV6-5 with TRBJ1-1, with a weak D call TRBD1 (5 bases). In germline, CDR1 is MNHEY, CDR2 SVGAGI. V was trimmed by 6 bases and J by 8 bases, leaving 13 bases between them. This CDR3 spans 12 amino acids. The CDR3 bases are TGTGCCAGCAGCTACCCGCCAGGGGAAGCTTTCTTT. This sequence encodes CASSYPPGEAFF.

This clone came up once. The rearrangement links TRBV9 to TRBJ2-2; 8 nucleotides line up with TRBD2. The CDR3 consists of 16 residues. CDR1 and CDR2 from the germline V gene are SGDLS and YYNGEE. The ends lost 7 bases at V and 3 bases at J; junction bases unmatched: 11. The CDR3 region is CASSRTSGWDTGELFF. DNA for the CDR3: TGTGCCAGCTCTCGAACTAGCGGTTGGGACACCGGGGAGCTGTTTTTT.

The chain has TRBV4-2 and TRBJ2-5, with 8 bases fitting TRBD2. The junction had 5 bases not matched to a gene; V was cut back by 2 bases and J by 3 bases. The CDR3 covers 15 residues. Germline loops: CDR1 LGHNA, CDR2 YNFKEQ. The CDR3 protein is CASSQPGTRKETQYF. CDR3 sequence (DNA): TGTGCCAGCAGCCAACCCGGGACTAGAAAAGAGACCCAGTACTTC.

The V gene is TRBV18, the J gene TRBJ2-5; D unresolved. The CDR3 has 13 residues. Trimming pared 2 bases from V and 3 bases from J, leaving 7 bases between. The germline V gene has CDR1 KGHSH and CDR2 LQKENI. The CDR3 bases are TGTGCCAGCTCACCAGGGCAGAAAGAGACCCAGTACTTC. It encodes CASSPGQKETQYF.

This clone has only one observation. J is TRBJ1-1 and V is TRBV30; a weak D match, TRBD1 (6 bases). V lost 2 bases and J lost 6, with 13 bases in between. Germline V CDR1 and CDR2: GTSNPN, SVGIG (reference sequence). This CDR3 has 13 residues. The CDR3 spells CAWSRQGKAEAFF. Written as DNA, the CDR3 is TGTGCCTGGAGTAGGCAGGGGAAAGCTGAAGCTTTCTTT. Filled out from reference TRBV30 and TRBJ1-1, the complete variable domain reads SQTIHQWPATLVQPVGSPLSLECTVEGTSNPNLYWYRQAAGRGLQLLFYSVGIGQISSEVPQNLSASRPQDRQFILSSKKLLLSDSGFYLCAWSRQGKAEAFFGQGTRLTVV.

V and J are TRBV19 and TRBJ2-1; TRBD1 agrees at 9 bases. Germline CDR1 is LNHDA and CDR2 is SQIVND (reference sequence). V was pared by 6 bases and J by 2 bases, with 2 bases of the junction left unmatched. The CDR3 is 14 residues long. The CDR3 DNA is TGTGCCAGTAGACGGACAGGGGCCTACAATGAGCAGTTCTTC. Protein product: CASRRTGAYNEQFF.

DNA of the CDR3: TGTGCCAGCAGCTTAGCAACCGGGGGTTCACCCCTCCACTTT. It yields the protein CASSLATGGSPLHF. The chain employs TRBV7-9 and TRBJ1-6, with D possibly TRBD1 on 5 matching bases. V lost 0 bases and J lost 9, with 9 bases in between. Looked up from germline, CDR1 is SEHNR and CDR2 is FQNEAQ (reference sequence). The CDR3 is 14 residues long.

This chain connects TRBV5-1 to TRBJ1-5; D call uncertain. Germline CDR1 reads SGHRS; CDR2 reads YFSETQ. The V end lost 0 bases, the J end lost 7 bases, and 14 bases lay between the germline ends. This CDR3 spans 15 amino acids. The CDR3 sequence: CASSLEPGSLQPQHF. The CDR3 DNA is TGCGCCAGCAGCTTGGAACCCGGGTCCCTCCAGCCCCAGCATTTT.

This chain connects TRBV6-6 to TRBJ1-1, with 10 bases aligning to TRBD1. This CDR3 is 15 amino acids long. V was clipped by 5 bases and J by 4 bases; unmatched bases: 7. Germline CDR1 and CDR2: MNHNY and SVGAGI (reference sequence). The CDR3 protein is CASSNRDRGRTEAFF. The DNA for the CDR3 is TGTGCCAGCAGTAACCGGGACAGGGGACGCACTGAAGCTTTCTTT.

Details on this clone: Mismatch with germline at one junction end may stem from a read error. The V gene is TRBV2, the J gene TRBJ1-2, with D perhaps TRBD1 (5 bases). This CDR3 has 18 amino acids. Germline CDR1 and CDR2: SNHLY and FYNNEI. For the CDR3, the DNA is TGTGCCAGCAGTGAATTAAGTGGGCAGACAGAATCCAGCTATGGCTACCCCTTC. This translates into CASSELSGQTESSYGYPF.

The chain is built from TRBV29-1 and TRBJ2-7; 11 positions agree with TRBD2. The V and J ends lost 1 base and 3 bases, in that order; junction bases with no gene match: 2. This CDR3 is built from 14 residues. The germline gives CDR1 SQVTM, CDR2 ANQGSEA. The CDR3 DNA follows: TGCAGCGTTGAAGTAACTAGCGGGGGCTACGAGCAGTACTTC. Its protein is CSVEVTSGGYEQYF.

The gene calls are TRBV7-9 and TRBJ1-2; a weak D match, TRBD1 (6 bases). Trimming cost V 2 bases and J 6 bases, with 19 bases left between them. The CDR3 sequence is 16 residues long. CDR1 is SEHNR, CDR2 FQNEAQ, per germline (reference sequence). CDR3 nucleotides: TGTGCCAGCAGCTTAACCCTTCTACAGGGTGGGAATGGCTACACCTTC. This gives the protein CASSLTLLQGGNGYTF.

V usage is TRBV7-2 and J usage is TRBJ2-7, with D possibly matching TRBD2 (7 bases). Germline V gene data show CDR1 as SGHTA and CDR2 as FQGNSA. V gave up 4 bases and J gave up 1 base, with 14 bases separating them. This CDR3 has 15 amino acids. CDR3 sequence: CASSSQGGSSYEQYF. CDR3 nucleotides: TGTGCCAGCAGCTCACAGGGCGGGAGTTCCTACGAGCAGTACTTC.

The chain uses TRBV19 and TRBJ2-7, with 8 nucleotides matching TRBD1. J lost 7 bases, V lost 5 bases, and 13 bases had no gene match. The CDR3 is 15 amino acids. CDR1 is LNHDA, CDR2 SQIVND, per germline (reference sequence). The CDR3 here is CASSAGTGFPGEQYF. DNA for the CDR3: TGTGCCAGTAGTGCCGGGACAGGTTTTCCTGGGGAGCAGTACTTC.

This clone was counted a single time. The rearrangement links TRBV5-5 to TRBJ1-5; a possible D gene is TRBD1 (6 bases). Between the trimmed V and J ends, which lost 0 bases and 4 bases, there was a span of 14 bases. Germline V lookup: CDR1 SGHKS, CDR2 YYEKEE (reference sequence). The CDR3 loop spans 16 amino acids. The CDR3 DNA sequence: TGTGCCAGCAGCTTGGGTCCAGGGGATTCGAATCAGCCCCAGCATTTT. The encoded protein is CASSLGPGDSNQPQHF.

The rearrangement links TRBV29-1 to TRBJ2-5, with TRBD2 matching over 7 bases. The CDR3 runs 12 residues. Trimming at V came to 6 bases and at J to 4 bases, leaving 5 bases not matched to a gene. Germline CDR1 is SQVTM and CDR2 is ANQGSEA. The CDR3 sequence is CSVTSPGETQYF. The CDR3 region has the DNA TGCAGCGTGACTAGCCCGGGAGAGACCCAGTACTTC. Using reference TRBV29-1 and TRBJ2-5 for the parts outside the CDR3, the full variable domain is SAVISQKPSRDICQRGTSLTIQCQVDSQVTMMFWYRQQPGQSLTLIATANQGSEATYESGFVIDKFPISRPNLTFSTLTVSNMSPEDSSIYLCSVTSPGETQYFGPGTRLLVL.

The chain is built from TRBV11-2 and TRBJ1-2; 9 bases align to TRBD1. There are 16 residues in the CDR3. The germline gives CDR1 SGHAT, CDR2 FQNNGV. V shed 1 base, J shed 4 bases, and the junction held 7 bases outside the gene matches. The CDR3 loop reads CASSLGAGQGSYGYTF. CDR3 nucleotide sequence: TGTGCCAGCAGCTTAGGGGCGGGACAGGGAAGCTATGGCTACACCTTC.

The DNA of the CDR3 is TGCAGCGTTGAAGATACTCATTCTAGCACAGATACGCAGTATTTT. Amino acids: CSVEDTHSSTDTQYF. This chain joins TRBV29-1 and TRBJ2-3, with D hard to call. Per germline, CDR1 SQVTM and CDR2 ANQGSEA. This CDR3 has 15 amino acids. V gave up 0 bases and J gave up 0 bases, with 10 bases separating them.

This clone was counted only a few times. The genes are TRBV6-5 and TRBJ2-1; 11 nucleotides align to TRBD2. In germline, CDR1 is MNHEY, CDR2 SVGAGI. This CDR3 has 13 amino acids. V gave up 4 bases and J gave up 10 bases; unmatched junction bases: 3. The CDR3 protein is CASSSGTSGEQFF. CDR3 bases: TGTGCCAGCAGTTCCGGGACTAGCGGAGAGCAGTTCTTC.

The rearrangement links TRBV7-2 to TRBJ2-1; possibly TRBD2 for D (6 bases). CDR1 and CDR2 (germline): SGHTA, FQGNSA. The CDR3 length is 14 residues. The V end was cut by 6 bases, the J end by 6 bases, with 15 bases between. The CDR3 DNA is TGTGCCAGCAGACGTGGTGCGGGAAGCAATGAGCAGTTCTTC. This codes for CASRRGAGSNEQFF.

The chain couples TRBV30 to TRBJ2-7; D remains unclear. Germline V gene sequence: CDR1 GTSNPN, CDR2 SVGIG (reference sequence). V lost 2 bases and J lost 4, with 12 bases in between. This CDR3 is 13 amino acids long. CDR3 loop: CAWSLRGPYEQYF. The CDR3 coding sequence is TGTGCCTGGAGTCTTAGAGGTCCTTACGAGCAGTACTTC.

J is TRBJ2-7 and V is TRBV11-2, with D possibly matching TRBD2 (5 bases). The ends were cut back, 5 bases at V and 4 bases at J, with 15 bases in the middle. Looked up from germline, CDR1 is SGHAT and CDR2 is FQNNGV. This CDR3 comprises 14 residues. DNA of the CDR3: TGTGCCAGCAGCCCCTCCCCGGGCGGGTACGAGCAGTACTTC. Amino acids: CASSPSPGGYEQYF.

This chain uses TRBV18 with TRBJ1-2; 10 bases map to TRBD1. Trimming cost V 3 bases and J 1 base; bases outside gene matches: 2. Germline-derived CDR1 and CDR2 are KGHSH and LQKENI. This CDR3 has 15 residues. CDR3 loop: CASSPDRGNNYGYTF. In nucleotides, the CDR3 is TGTGCCAGCTCACCGGACAGGGGGAATAACTATGGCTACACCTTC. The complete variable domain, with remaining parts taken from reference TRBV18 and TRBJ1-2, reads NAGVMQNPRHLVRRRGQEARLRCSPMKGHSHVYWYRQLPEEGLKFMVYLQKENIIDESGMPKERFSAEFPKEGPSILRIQQVVRGDSAAYFCASSPDRGNNYGYTFGSGTRLTVV.

V usage is TRBV18 and J usage is TRBJ2-3; tentative D call: TRBD2 (5 bases). V was clipped by 0 bases and J by 0 bases, with 13 bases between them. This CDR3 spans 17 amino acids. Germline-derived CDR1 and CDR2 are KGHSH and LQKENI. This CDR3 reads CASSPPGVRASTDTQYF. Written as DNA, the CDR3 is TGTGCCAGCTCACCACCGGGAGTTAGGGCCAGCACAGATACGCAGTATTTT.

The V gene is TRBV4-1, the J gene TRBJ2-1; D is perhaps TRBD2 (5 bases). V was clipped by 4 bases and J by 5 bases, with 18 bases between them. The germline V gene encodes CDR1 MGHRA and CDR2 YSYEKL. The CDR3 loop spans 16 amino acids. The CDR3 sequence is CASSLGAARSHNEQFF. CDR3 DNA sequence: TGCGCCAGCAGCCTCGGAGCGGCTAGAAGCCACAATGAGCAGTTCTTC.